Listed here are 9 T cell receptor beta chains from one sample, sequenced in a study of T cells after yellow fever vaccination. TCRdb re-called the 5' RACE reads through MiXCR, storing one row per CDR3 protein. The sample gives 200,000 to 300,000 distinct CDR3 sequences, 10% to 15% of which show up once; 0.4% to 0.55% is in the top ten. Sequenced material: CD4+ T cells sorted from PBMCs, taken 45 days after the yellow fever booster vaccination. These receptors were obtained from a man under 40 who received the YFV17D yellow fever vaccine.

This clonotype was found a few times. The chain has TRBV20-1 and TRBJ2-2, with 7 bases that match TRBD1. Germline V lookup: CDR1 DFQATT, CDR2 SNEGSKA (reference sequence). CDR3 length: 14 residues. V shed 5 bases, J shed 5 bases, and the junction held 8 bases outside the gene matches. This chain's CDR3 is CSADDRARTGELFF. CDR3 nucleotides: TGCAGTGCTGATGACAGGGCGAGAACCGGGGAGCTGTTTTTT.

This clonotype was counted a few times. The chain is built from TRBV7-8 and TRBJ2-7, with TRBD2 as a possible D gene (5 bases). Trimming cost V 1 base and J 4 bases, with 11 bases left between them. The CDR3 totals 14 residues. CDR1 and CDR2 (germline): SGHVS, FQNEAQ. CDR3 residues: CASSLGGKRYEQYF. The DNA for the CDR3 is TGTGCCAGCAGCTTAGGAGGGAAGAGATACGAGCAGTACTTC.

The chain joins TRBV6-1 to TRBJ2-7; D gene unclear. CDR1 and CDR2 from the germline V gene are MNHNS and SASEGT. V shed 7 bases and J shed 2 bases, with 18 bases lying between them. The CDR3 sequence is 15 residues long. The CDR3 nucleotides are TGTGCCAGCAAAGTTAGTAACCTCCGGGCCTACGAGCAGTACTTC. Its translation: CASKVSNLRAYEQYF.

This chain joins TRBV5-1 and TRBJ2-7, with 8 positions matching TRBD1. The CDR3 consists of 16 residues. The V and J ends lost 4 bases and 2 bases, in that order; junction bases with no gene match: 11. The germline V gene has CDR1 SGHRS and CDR2 YFSETQ. The CDR3 coding sequence is TGCGCCAGCAGCCACGAGGTAGACAGGGGTACCTACGAGCAGTACTTC. Its translation is CASSHEVDRGTYEQYF.

The chain employs TRBV20-1 and TRBJ2-7; D is uncertain. The CDR3 is 13 amino acids. The V gene's germline CDR1 is DFQATT and CDR2 SNEGSKA (reference sequence). V was cut by 5 bases and J by 1 base, with 12 bases left in between. CDR3 coding DNA: TGCAGTGCTCCCTCAGAGGAATCCTACGAGCAGTACTTC. Protein product: CSAPSEESYEQYF.

The CDR3 DNA reads TGTGCCAGCAGCCCGGGACTACCCCGGGATACGCAGTATTTT. Residues: CASSPGLPRDTQYF. The V gene is TRBV3-1, the J gene TRBJ2-3, with 7 bases lining up with TRBD2. The CDR3 has 14 amino acids. Losses at the gene ends were 4 bases for V and 6 bases for J; bases not matched to a gene: 7. The V gene's germline CDR1 is LGHDT and CDR2 YNNKEL (reference sequence).

This clonotype occurred many times. The J gene is TRBJ2-1, the V gene TRBV7-2; 11 bases are a match to TRBD2. Germline CDR1 reads SGHTA; CDR2 reads FQGNSA. The CDR3 has 15 residues. Trimming took 2 bases from V and 7 from J; bases not matched to a gene: 4. The chain's CDR3 is CASSLTSGSRNEQFF. CDR3 nucleotides: TGTGCCAGCAGCTTAACTAGCGGGAGCCGGAATGAGCAGTTCTTC.

This clonotype was recorded a few times. The chain employs TRBV20-1 and TRBJ2-5; 7 bases fit TRBD2. CDR3 length: 14 residues. CDR1 DFQATT and CDR2 SNEGSKA come from the germline V gene (reference sequence). Trimming took 0 bases from V and 5 from J; bases not matched to a gene: 6. CDR3 DNA sequence: TGCAGTGCTAGAGACCAGCGGGAAGGGGAGACCCAGTACTTC. Translation: CSARDQREGETQYF.

This clonotype was seen more than once but under ten times. This chain joins TRBV18 and TRBJ2-3, with 7 bases that match TRBD2. CDR1 and CDR2 from the germline V gene are KGHSH and LQKENI. Losses at the gene ends were 3 bases for V and 4 bases for J; bases not matched to a gene: 4. The CDR3 runs 14 residues. The CDR3 spells CASSPPAGADTQYF. The DNA for the CDR3 is TGTGCCAGCTCACCTCCCGCGGGGGCAGATACGCAGTATTTT.